Below, 30 T cell receptor beta chains from the same sample are listed, as sequenced in a study of CD8+ T cells in alopecia areata. Treatment in this sample: oral pan-JAK inhibitor, 5-10 mg twice daily. cDNA serving as the sequencing template came from extracted, reverse transcribed RNA. The table came from immunoSEQ multiplex PCR; TCRdb's copy has only in-frame clones and leaves some out. The sample includes approximately 200,000 clones, approximately 47% seen only once; the top ten take around 2.5%. The starting material was CD4+ T cells sorted from blood, obtained between weeks 36 and 40, from a patient treated with tofacitinib. Receptors originate from a human donor with alopecia areata.

This sequence joins TRBV11-2 and TRBJ1-1; 7 bases agree with TRBD1. CDR3 length equals 15 residues. Germline V lookup: CDR1 SGHAT, CDR2 FQNNGV. V shed 6 bases and J 1 base; nucleotides not matched to a gene: 8. The CDR3 bases are TGTGCCAGCAGTTGGGGACAGTCCGGGAACACTGAAGCTTTCTTT. Its protein product is CASSWGQSGNTEAFF.

The chain combines TRBV4-3 with TRBJ1-4; D gene uncertain. The CDR3 length is 13 residues. Germline V gene sequence: CDR1 LGHNA, CDR2 YSLEER. The V gene lost 3 bases and the J gene lost 6 bases, with 8 bases spanning the gap. CDR3 DNA sequence: TGCGCCAGCAGCCAGATCCCCTATGAAAAACTGTTTTTT. This gives the protein CASSQIPYEKLFF.

The CDR3 DNA reads as TGCGCCAGCAGCCAAGAACGCCTAGTCACCTACGAGCAGTACTTC. As protein: CASSQERLVTYEQYF. The chain recombines TRBV4-3 with TRBJ2-7; no clear D. Trimming removed 0 bases at V and 2 bases at J, with 11 bases between. Germline loops: CDR1 LGHNA, CDR2 YSLEER. CDR3 length: 15 residues.

V usage is TRBV19 and J usage is TRBJ1-2; D uncertain. The length of the CDR3 is 13 residues. In germline, CDR1 is LNHDA, CDR2 SQIVND (reference sequence). Trimming took off 4 bases at V and 4 bases at J, with 10 bases between the two ends. The CDR3: CASSTGRSYGYTF. Written as DNA, the CDR3 is TGTGCCAGTAGTACCGGACGCAGCTATGGCTACACCTTC.

This clone was observed a handful of times. The gene calls are TRBV18 and TRBJ2-1, with TRBD2 matching 9 bases. The germline gives CDR1 KGHSH, CDR2 LQKENI. This CDR3 spans 17 amino acids. With V trimmed by 2 bases and J by 7 bases, 12 bases remained unmatched. The CDR3 bases are TGTGCCAGCTCACCAAGAGTAGCGGGGGCAACCGGGAATGAGCAGTTCTTC. Protein: CASSPRVAGATGNEQFF.

There are many counts of this clone. The chain recombines TRBV7-2 with TRBJ2-5; 7 bases are shared with TRBD1. This CDR3 contains 15 residues. Germline V CDR1 and CDR2: SGHTA, FQGNSA. V lost 2 bases to trimming and J lost 3 bases; unmatched junction nucleotides: 6. This CDR3 is CASSLWGQTKETQYF. The DNA for the CDR3 is TGTGCCAGCAGCTTATGGGGACAGACAAAAGAGACCCAGTACTTC.

This clone has only a few counts. The V call is TRBV4-1, the J call TRBJ2-3; D is tentatively TRBD1 or TRBD2 (6 bases each). The CDR3 sequence is 17 residues long. The germline gives CDR1 MGHRA, CDR2 YSYEKL. Trimming stripped 4 bases from V and 4 bases from J, with 21 bases between. Written as DNA, the CDR3 is TGCGCCAGCAGCCGCGGTACCGGGACACGGAGGGCAGATACGCAGTATTTT. It specifies CASSRGTGTRRADTQYF.

This clone was seen a handful of times. The chain employs TRBV27 and TRBJ2-3; TRBD1 aligns across 7 bases. Germline CDR1 and CDR2: MNHEY and SMNVEV (reference sequence). The V segment lost 11 bases and the J segment 0 bases; nucleotides outside the gene matches: 2. This CDR3 is built from 12 residues. The CDR3 protein is CAVRGSTDTQYF. CDR3 DNA: TGTGCCGTCAGGGGGAGCACAGATACGCAGTATTTT.

This clone was counted a few times. The chain has TRBV2 and TRBJ2-5; D is unclear. The CDR3 covers 12 residues. Between the trimmed V and J ends, which lost 1 base and 1 base, there was a span of 1 base. Germline-derived CDR1 and CDR2 are SNHLY and FYNNEI. The CDR3 spells CASSEVQETQYF. DNA of the CDR3: TGTGCCAGCAGTGAAGTCCAAGAGACCCAGTACTTC.

The CDR3 spells CASSYSTGTASYEQYF. CDR3 nucleotides: TGTGCCAGCAGTTACAGCACAGGGACAGCCTCCTACGAGCAGTACTTC. The chain links TRBV6-5 to TRBJ2-7; 7 bases agree with TRBD1. This CDR3 comprises 16 residues. Germline loops: CDR1 MNHEY, CDR2 SVGAGI. Unmatched junction bases numbered 7, after V lost 2 bases and J lost 0 bases.

Only a few counts were recorded for this clone. This chain links TRBV5-1 with TRBJ2-1; D may be TRBD2 (5 bases). CDR1 is SGHRS and CDR2 is YFSETQ in the germline V gene. V lost 0 bases, J lost 7 bases, and 14 bases lay in between. This CDR3 has 15 residues. CDR3 sequence (DNA): TGCGCCAGCAGCTTGGAGGGAGCGGTTTTTAATGAGCAGTTCTTC. It specifies CASSLEGAVFNEQFF.

This rearrangement joins TRBV20-1 to TRBJ1-2; no firm D call. The CDR3 loop spans 10 amino acids. With 6 bases removed from V and 8 bases from J, the gap between germline ends came to 10 bases. Germline V CDR1 and CDR2: DFQATT, SNEGSKA (reference sequence). The CDR3 here is CSAPTSGYTF. CDR3 coding DNA: TGCAGTGCACCGACATCCGGCTACACCTTC.

In its sample, this clone was seen a few times. The J gene is TRBJ2-7, the V gene TRBV7-2, with 9 bases matching TRBD1. Losses at the gene ends were 5 bases for V and 6 bases for J; bases not matched to a gene: 5. The CDR3 spans 13 residues. Germline V gene lookup returns CDR1 SGHTA and CDR2 FQGNSA. The CDR3 spells CASSGDRAGEQYF. The CDR3 DNA is TGTGCCAGCAGCGGGGACAGGGCGGGCGAGCAGTACTTC.

V and J are TRBV29-1 and TRBJ2-3, with D perhaps TRBD1 (6 bases). This CDR3 has 15 residues. Trimming removed 2 bases from V and 3 bases from J, with 15 bases in between. Germline values: CDR1 SQVTM, CDR2 ANQGSEA. This CDR3 reads CSVELGQGWTDTQYF. CDR3 nucleotides: TGCAGCGTTGAACTCGGGCAGGGGTGGACAGATACGCAGTATTTT.

This chain links TRBV5-1 with TRBJ2-6; the match to TRBD2 covers 10 bases. CDR3 length equals 18 residues. The germline gives CDR1 SGHRS, CDR2 YFSETQ. J gave up 0 bases and V 4 bases, and 7 bases lay outside the gene matches. The CDR3 region is CASSKTSGTSSGANVLTF. The CDR3, as DNA: TGCGCCAGCAGCAAAACTAGCGGGACCAGCTCTGGGGCCAACGTCCTGACTTTC.

This sequence joins TRBV29-1 and TRBJ2-2; TRBD1 aligns across 7 bases. The CDR3 sequence is 16 residues long. V was clipped by 0 bases and J by 1 base; unmatched bases: 5. CDR1 and CDR2 from the germline V gene are SQVTM and ANQGSEA. The CDR3 here is CSVEDQRTGNTGELFF. The CDR3 nucleotides are TGCAGCGTTGAAGATCAAAGGACAGGGAACACCGGGGAGCTGTTTTTT.

This clone was seen only once. The rearrangement uses TRBV7-8 and TRBJ2-7; tentatively, D is TRBD2 (6 bases). The V gene lost 5 bases and the J gene lost 2 bases, with 16 bases spanning the gap. The germline V gene encodes CDR1 SGHVS and CDR2 FQNEAQ. The CDR3 extends over 15 amino acids. CDR3 DNA: TGTGCCAGCAGCCCTCGGGGTGGGGGGACCTACGAGCAGTACTTC. As protein: CASSPRGGGTYEQYF. The whole variable domain, remainder taken from reference TRBV7-8 and TRBJ2-7, is GAGVSQSPRYKVAKRGQDVALRCDPISGHVSLFWYQQALGQGPEFLTYFQNEAQLDKSGLPSDRFFAERPEGSVSTLKIQRTQQEDSAVYLCASSPRGGGTYEQYFGPGTRLTVT.

This clone was detected only a few times. The sample has other DNA sequences that encode this CDR3 too. The chain carries TRBV5-1 and TRBJ2-1, with D possibly matching TRBD1 (6 bases). The ends were cut back, 3 bases at V and 5 bases at J, with 12 bases in the middle. Per germline, CDR1 SGHRS and CDR2 YFSETQ. The CDR3 runs to 14 residues. This CDR3 is CASSSDRGHNEQFF. The CDR3 DNA sequence: TGCGCCAGCAGCTCGGACAGAGGGCACAATGAGCAGTTCTTC.

J is TRBJ1-1 and V is TRBV7-9; D is undetermined. The CDR3 is 14 amino acids. Germline CDR1 reads SEHNR; CDR2 reads FQNEAQ (reference sequence). The V end was cut by 1 base, the J end by 1 base, with 7 bases between. This chain's CDR3 is CASSLGQWNTEAFF. CDR3 bases: TGTGCCAGCAGCTTAGGGCAGTGGAACACTGAAGCTTTCTTT. Combining the CDR3 with reference TRBV7-9 and TRBJ1-1 gives the whole variable domain DTGVSQNPRHKITKRGQNVTFRCDPISEHNRLYWYRQTLGQGPEFLTYFQNEAQLEKSRLLSDRFSAERPKGSFSTLEIQRTEQGDSAMYLCASSLGQWNTEAFFGQGTRLTVV.

This clone was seen a few times. This rearrangement joins TRBV5-1 to TRBJ2-3; D might be TRBD1 (6 bases). This CDR3 is built from 13 residues. The germline V gene encodes CDR1 SGHRS and CDR2 YFSETQ. V lost 7 bases to trimming and J lost 4 bases, with 13 bases between them. CDR3 nucleotide sequence: TGCGCCAGCCGACAGGACCGGTCAGATACGCAGTATTTT. Encoded protein: CASRQDRSDTQYF.

V is TRBV6-5 and J is TRBJ2-2, with a weak D call TRBD2 (5 bases). V lost 6 bases and J 6 bases, leaving 17 bases between the germline ends. There are 15 residues in the CDR3. In germline, CDR1 is MNHEY, CDR2 SVGAGI. CDR3 region: CASSPRGSKSGELFF. CDR3 nucleotide sequence: TGTGCCAGCAGCCCTCGTGGGAGTAAGTCCGGGGAGCTGTTTTTT.

There are a few counts of this clone. The genes are TRBV5-1 and TRBJ2-1; D is unresolved. The CDR3 runs to 14 residues. The germline V gene encodes CDR1 SGHRS and CDR2 YFSETQ. Trimming left V 0 bases short and J 3 bases short, with 7 bases between. CDR3: CASSLDRIYNEQFF. DNA of the CDR3: TGCGCCAGCAGCTTGGACAGAATCTACAATGAGCAGTTCTTC.

This clone was seen only a few times. The chain employs TRBV5-1 and TRBJ1-2, with TRBD1 as a possible D gene (5 bases). V dropped 4 bases and J dropped 0 bases, with 16 bases sitting between them. CDR3 length equals 16 residues. Germline V gene data show CDR1 as SGHRS and CDR2 as YFSETQ. The CDR3 region has the DNA TGCGCCAGCAGCGGGGCAGGGCCGAAGACTAACTATGGCTACACCTTC. Translated: CASSGAGPKTNYGYTF.

This clone was observed a single time. The V and J genes are TRBV18 and TRBJ2-1, with 14 bases lining up with TRBD2. The CDR3 length is 16 residues. J lost 14 bases, V lost 1 base, and 10 bases had no gene match. CDR1 and CDR2 (germline): KGHSH, LQKENI. Here the CDR3 reads CASSPLPGTSGSQEFF. The CDR3 coding sequence is TGTGCCAGCTCACCACTCCCCGGGACTAGCGGGAGCCAAGAGTTCTTC.

This chain connects TRBV2 to TRBJ2-7, with D maybe TRBD1 (5 bases). CDR3 length: 13 amino acids. V was shortened by 7 bases and J by 5 bases, with 15 bases between the two germline ends. The germline V gene encodes CDR1 SNHLY and CDR2 FYNNEI. The CDR3: CASTGQVGHEQYF. CDR3 nucleotides: TGTGCCAGCACAGGGCAAGTTGGCCACGAGCAGTACTTC.

This clone was seen a few times. This chain links TRBV5-4 with TRBJ2-1, with 14 bases fitting TRBD2. In germline, CDR1 is SGHNT, CDR2 YYREEE (reference sequence). The CDR3 contains 18 residues. V lost 4 bases, J lost 0 bases, and 6 bases stayed unmatched. The CDR3 DNA sequence: TGTGCCAGCAGCACATGGACTAGCGGGAGGAGCTCCTACAATGAGCAGTTCTTC. It codes for CASSTWTSGRSSYNEQFF.

This clone was detected only a few times. The CDR3 sequence is CAISDGGTDTQYF. CDR3 nucleotide sequence: TGTGCCATCAGTGACGGCGGCACAGATACGCAGTATTTT. The V and J genes are TRBV10-3 and TRBJ2-3; D not resolved. The V gene's germline CDR1 is ENHRY and CDR2 SYGVKD. CDR3 length equals 13 residues. V gave up 3 bases and J gave up 1 base, with 5 bases separating them.

The genes are TRBV5-1 and TRBJ2-7, with TRBD2 matching 8 bases. Germline CDR1 SGHRS, CDR2 YFSETQ. This CDR3 has 16 residues. Trimming took 4 bases from V and 3 from J; bases not matched to a gene: 12. The CDR3, as DNA: TGCGCCAGCAGCCTTACAGCGGGAGCGGGGGTCTACGAGCAGTACTTC. Residues: CASSLTAGAGVYEQYF.

This clone was observed a few times. V is TRBV30 and J is TRBJ2-3, with D maybe TRBD2 (6 bases). Germline V gene data show CDR1 as GTSNPN and CDR2 as SVGIG (reference sequence). V was shortened by 2 bases and J by 1 base, with 13 bases between the two germline ends. The CDR3 length is 15 residues. The DNA of the CDR3 is TGTGCCTGGAGTCCACATGGGACTGGCACAGATACGCAGTATTTT. The encoded protein is CAWSPHGTGTDTQYF.

The chain is built from TRBV25-1 and TRBJ2-2, with 8 bases aligning to TRBD1. This CDR3 contains 13 residues. Germline loops: CDR1 MGHDK, CDR2 SYGVNS. With 8 bases clipped from V and 8 bases from J, the junction kept 7 bases outside the gene matches. Here the CDR3 reads CASRQGALGELFF. CDR3 coding DNA: TGTGCCAGCCGGCAGGGGGCCTTAGGGGAGCTGTTTTTT. Full variable domain (missing parts from reference TRBV25-1 and TRBJ2-2): EADIYQTPRYLVIGTGKKITLECSQTMGHDKMYWYQQDPGMELHLIHYSYGVNSTEKGDLSSESTVSRIRTEHFPLTLESARPSHTSQYLCASRQGALGELFFGEGSRLTVL.